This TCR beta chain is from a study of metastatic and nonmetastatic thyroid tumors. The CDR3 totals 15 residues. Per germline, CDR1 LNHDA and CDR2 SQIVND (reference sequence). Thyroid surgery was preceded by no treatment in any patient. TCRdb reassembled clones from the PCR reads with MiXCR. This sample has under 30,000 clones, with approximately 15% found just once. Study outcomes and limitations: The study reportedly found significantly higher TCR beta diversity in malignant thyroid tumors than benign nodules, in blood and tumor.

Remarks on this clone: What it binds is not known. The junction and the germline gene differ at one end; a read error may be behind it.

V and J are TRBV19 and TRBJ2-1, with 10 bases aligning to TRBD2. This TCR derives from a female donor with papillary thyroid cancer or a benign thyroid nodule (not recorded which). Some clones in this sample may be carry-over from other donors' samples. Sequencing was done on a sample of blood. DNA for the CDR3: TGTGCTAGTAGTATAGGGACTAGCGTGGCCAATGAGCAGTTCTTC. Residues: CASSIGTSVANEQFF.